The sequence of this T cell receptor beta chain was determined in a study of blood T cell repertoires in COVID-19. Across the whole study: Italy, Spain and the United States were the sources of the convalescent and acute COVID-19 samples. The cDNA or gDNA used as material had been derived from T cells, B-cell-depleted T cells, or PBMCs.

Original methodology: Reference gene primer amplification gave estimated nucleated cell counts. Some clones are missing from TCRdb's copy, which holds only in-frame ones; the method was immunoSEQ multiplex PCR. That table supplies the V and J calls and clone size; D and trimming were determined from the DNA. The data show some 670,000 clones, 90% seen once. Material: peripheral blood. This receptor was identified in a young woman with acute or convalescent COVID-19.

The CDR3 coding sequence is TGTGCCAGCAGCTTAAAACCAGGGGGCGTCTCCTATAATTCACCCCTCCACTTT. Translating it yields CASSLKPGGVSYNSPLHF. The genes are TRBV7-2 and TRBJ1-6, with 8 nucleotides matching TRBD1. Germline V gene lookup returns CDR1 SGHTA and CDR2 FQGNSA. After removal of 2 bases from V and 0 bases from J, the junction contained 6 bases not matched to a gene. The CDR3 spans 18 residues.